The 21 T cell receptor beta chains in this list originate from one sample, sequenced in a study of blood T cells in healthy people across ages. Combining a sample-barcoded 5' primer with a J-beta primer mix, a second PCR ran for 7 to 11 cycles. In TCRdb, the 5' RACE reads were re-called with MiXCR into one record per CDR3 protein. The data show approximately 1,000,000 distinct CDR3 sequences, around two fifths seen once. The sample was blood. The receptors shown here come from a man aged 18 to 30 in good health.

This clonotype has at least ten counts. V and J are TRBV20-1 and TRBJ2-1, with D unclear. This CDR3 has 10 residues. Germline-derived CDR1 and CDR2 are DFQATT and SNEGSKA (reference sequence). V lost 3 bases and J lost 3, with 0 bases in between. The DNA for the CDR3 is TGCAGTGCTAGCTACAATGAGCAGTTCTTC. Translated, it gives CSASYNEQFF.

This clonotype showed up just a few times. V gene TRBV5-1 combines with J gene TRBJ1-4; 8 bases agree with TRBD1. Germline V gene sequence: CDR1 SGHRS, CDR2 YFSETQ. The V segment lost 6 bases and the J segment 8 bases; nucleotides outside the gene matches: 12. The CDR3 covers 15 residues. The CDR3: CASKPQGAGREKLFF. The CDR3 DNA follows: TGCGCCAGCAAGCCGCAGGGGGCAGGCAGAGAAAAACTGTTTTTT.

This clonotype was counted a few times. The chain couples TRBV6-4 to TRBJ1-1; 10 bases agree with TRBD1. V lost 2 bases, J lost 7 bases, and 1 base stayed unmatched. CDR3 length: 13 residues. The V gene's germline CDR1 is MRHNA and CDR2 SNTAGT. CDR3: CASSDRTGGEAFF. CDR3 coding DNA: TGTGCCAGCAGTGACCGGACAGGGGGTGAAGCTTTCTTT.

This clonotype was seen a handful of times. Written as DNA, the CDR3 is TGCAGCGCGCCCAACAGGGACACAGGCTACGAGCAGTACTTC. This gives the protein CSAPNRDTGYEQYF. The chain couples TRBV20-1 to TRBJ2-7; possibly TRBD1 for D (6 bases). In germline, CDR1 is DFQATT, CDR2 SNEGSKA (reference sequence). The CDR3 covers 14 residues.

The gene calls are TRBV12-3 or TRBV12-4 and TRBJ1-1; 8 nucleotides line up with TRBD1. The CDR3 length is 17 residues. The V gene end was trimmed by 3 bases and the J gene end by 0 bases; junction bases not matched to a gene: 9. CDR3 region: CASSFDRGPTMNTEAFF. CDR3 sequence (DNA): TGTGCCAGCAGTTTCGACAGGGGTCCAACTATGAACACTGAAGCTTTCTTT.

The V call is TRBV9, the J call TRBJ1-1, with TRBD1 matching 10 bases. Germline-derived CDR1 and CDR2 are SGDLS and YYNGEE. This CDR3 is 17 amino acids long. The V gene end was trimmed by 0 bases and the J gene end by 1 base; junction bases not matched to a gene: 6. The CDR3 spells CASSVAPDRGKNTEAFF. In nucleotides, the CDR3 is TGTGCCAGCAGCGTAGCCCCGGACAGGGGGAAGAACACTGAAGCTTTCTTT. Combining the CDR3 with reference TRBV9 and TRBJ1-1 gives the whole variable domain DSGVTQTPKHLITATGQRVTLRCSPRSGDLSVYWYQQSLDQGLQFLIQYYNGEERAKGNILERFSAQQFPDLHSELNLSSLELGDSALYFCASSVAPDRGKNTEAFFGQGTRLTVV.

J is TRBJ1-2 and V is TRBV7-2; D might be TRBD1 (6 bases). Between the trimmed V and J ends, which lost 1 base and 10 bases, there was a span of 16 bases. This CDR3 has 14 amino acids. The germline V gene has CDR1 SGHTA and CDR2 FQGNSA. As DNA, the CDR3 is TGTGCCAGCAGCTTAGACAGGGAAGTTAAATTCTACACCTTC. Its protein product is CASSLDREVKFYTF.

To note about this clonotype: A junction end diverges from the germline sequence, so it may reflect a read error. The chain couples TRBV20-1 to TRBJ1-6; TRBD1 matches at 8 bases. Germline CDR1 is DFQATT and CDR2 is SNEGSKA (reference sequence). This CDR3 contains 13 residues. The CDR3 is CSARTGVNSPPHF. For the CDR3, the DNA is TGCAGTGCTAGGACAGGGGTTAATTCACCCCCCCACTTT.

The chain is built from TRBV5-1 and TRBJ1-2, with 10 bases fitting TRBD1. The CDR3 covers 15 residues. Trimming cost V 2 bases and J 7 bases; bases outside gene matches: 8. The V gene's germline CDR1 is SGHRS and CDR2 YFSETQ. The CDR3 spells CASSLTTTGGSGYTF. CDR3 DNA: TGCGCCAGCAGCTTAACGACGACAGGGGGCTCTGGCTACACCTTC.

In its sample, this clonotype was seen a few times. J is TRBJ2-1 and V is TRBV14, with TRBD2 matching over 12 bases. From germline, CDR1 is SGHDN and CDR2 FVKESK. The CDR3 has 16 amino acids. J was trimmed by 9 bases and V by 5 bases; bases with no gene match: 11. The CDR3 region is CASSKGSSGGAVEQFF. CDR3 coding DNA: TGTGCCAGCAGCAAAGGCTCTAGCGGGGGGGCGGTTGAGCAGTTCTTC.

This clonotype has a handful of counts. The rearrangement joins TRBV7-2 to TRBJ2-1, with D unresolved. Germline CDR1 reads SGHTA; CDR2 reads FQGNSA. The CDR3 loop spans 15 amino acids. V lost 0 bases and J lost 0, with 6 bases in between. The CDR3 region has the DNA TGTGCCAGCAGCTTAGCGCACACCTCCTACAATGAGCAGTTCTTC. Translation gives CASSLAHTSYNEQFF.

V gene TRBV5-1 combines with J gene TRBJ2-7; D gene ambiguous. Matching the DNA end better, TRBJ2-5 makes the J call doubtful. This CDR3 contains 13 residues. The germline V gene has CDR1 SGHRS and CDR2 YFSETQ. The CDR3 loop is CASSLLGPETQYF. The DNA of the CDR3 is TGCGCCAGCAGCTTGCTAGGGCCGGAGACCCAGTACTTC.

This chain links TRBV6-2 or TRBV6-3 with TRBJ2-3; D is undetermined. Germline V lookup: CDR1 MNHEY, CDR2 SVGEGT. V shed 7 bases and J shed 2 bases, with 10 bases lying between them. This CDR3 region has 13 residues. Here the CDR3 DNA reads TGTGCCAGCACGGTGGGCTACACAGATACGCAGTATTTT. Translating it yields CASTVGYTDTQYF.

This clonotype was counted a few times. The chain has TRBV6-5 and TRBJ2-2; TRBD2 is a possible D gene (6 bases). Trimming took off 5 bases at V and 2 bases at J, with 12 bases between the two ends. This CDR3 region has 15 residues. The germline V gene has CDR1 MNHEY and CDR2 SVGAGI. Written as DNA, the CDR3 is TGTGCCAGCAGTCCCCCGGAGGGAAACACCGGGGAGCTGTTTTTT. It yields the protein CASSPPEGNTGELFF.

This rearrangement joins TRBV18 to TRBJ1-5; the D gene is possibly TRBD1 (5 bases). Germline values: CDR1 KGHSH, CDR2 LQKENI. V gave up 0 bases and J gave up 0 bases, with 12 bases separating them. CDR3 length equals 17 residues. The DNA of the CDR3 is TGTGCCAGCTCACCACCAGACGGGGACTTTAGCAATCAGCCCCAGCATTTT. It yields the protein CASSPPDGDFSNQPQHF. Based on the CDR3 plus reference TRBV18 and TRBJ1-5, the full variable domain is NAGVMQNPRHLVRRRGQEARLRCSPMKGHSHVYWYRQLPEEGLKFMVYLQKENIIDESGMPKERFSAEFPKEGPSILRIQQVVRGDSAAYFCASSPPDGDFSNQPQHFGDGTRLSIL.

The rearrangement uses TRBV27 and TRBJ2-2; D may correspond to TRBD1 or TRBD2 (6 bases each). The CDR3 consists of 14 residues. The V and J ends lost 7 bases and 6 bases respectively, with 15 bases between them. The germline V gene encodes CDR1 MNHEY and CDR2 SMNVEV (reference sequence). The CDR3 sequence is CASNLRGQSGELFF. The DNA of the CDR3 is TGTGCCAGCAACCTTCGGGGGCAGTCCGGGGAGCTGTTTTTT.

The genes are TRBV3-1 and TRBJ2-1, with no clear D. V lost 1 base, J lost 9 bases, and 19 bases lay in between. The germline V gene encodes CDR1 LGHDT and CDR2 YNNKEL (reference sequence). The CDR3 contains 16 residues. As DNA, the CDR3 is TGTGCCAGCAGCCAAGTCATTAGTTTCTCCGTCGGTGAGCAGTTCTTC. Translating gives CASSQVISFSVGEQFF.

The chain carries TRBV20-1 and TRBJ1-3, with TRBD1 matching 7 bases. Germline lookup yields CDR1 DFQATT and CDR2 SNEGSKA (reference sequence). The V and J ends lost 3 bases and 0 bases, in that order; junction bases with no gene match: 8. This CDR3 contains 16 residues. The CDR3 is CSASAGTVLSGNTIYF. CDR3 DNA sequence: TGCAGTGCTAGCGCCGGGACAGTTCTCTCTGGAAACACCATATATTTT.

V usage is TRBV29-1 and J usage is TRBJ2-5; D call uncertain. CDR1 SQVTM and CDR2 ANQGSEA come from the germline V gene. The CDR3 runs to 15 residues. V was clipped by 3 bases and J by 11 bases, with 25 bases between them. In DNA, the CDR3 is TGCAGCGTTGAGTTTGAGGCCCAAATGGGGAATGAGCAGTACTTC. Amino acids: CSVEFEAQMGNEQYF.

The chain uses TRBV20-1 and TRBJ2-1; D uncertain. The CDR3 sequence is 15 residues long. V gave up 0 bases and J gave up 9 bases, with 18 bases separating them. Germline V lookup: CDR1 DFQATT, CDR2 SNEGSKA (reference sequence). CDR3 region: CSARDYSDGRGEQFF. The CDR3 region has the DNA TGCAGTGCTAGAGATTACAGCGATGGGCGTGGTGAGCAGTTCTTC.

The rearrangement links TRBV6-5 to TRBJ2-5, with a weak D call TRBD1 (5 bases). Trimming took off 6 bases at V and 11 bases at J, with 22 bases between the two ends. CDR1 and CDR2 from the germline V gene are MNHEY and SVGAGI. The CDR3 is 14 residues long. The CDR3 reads CASSKQWSDNEQYF. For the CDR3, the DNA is TGTGCCAGCAGCAAGCAATGGTCGGACAATGAGCAGTACTTC.